The 25 T cell receptor beta chains in this list originate from one sample, sequenced in a study of T cell responses to AZD1222 COVID-19 vaccine. Profiling relied on immunoSEQ multiplex PCR, and the TCRdb table lists in-frame clones only, not all of them. The table has around 250,000 clones, just over 90% seen once. The source was peripheral blood, collected on day 0 of AZD1222 vaccination. Receptors were obtained from an adult in good health.

The rearrangement links TRBV5-1 to TRBJ2-5; 9 bases are a match to TRBD2. CDR3 length: 15 residues. Germline values: CDR1 SGHRS, CDR2 YFSETQ. V dropped 2 bases and J dropped 3; count of bases not matched to a gene: 5. CDR3 DNA: TGCGCCAGCAGCTTCGCGGGGGGGCGGGAAGAGACCCAGTACTTC. Its protein product is CASSFAGGREETQYF.

The rearrangement joins TRBV4-2 to TRBJ1-1; 7 bases match TRBD1. CDR3 size: 14 residues. V was clipped by 0 bases and J by 9 bases; unmatched bases: 7. The germline CDR1 and CDR2 sequences are LGHNA and YNFKEQ. This CDR3 reads CASSQEGKGAKAFF. The CDR3, as DNA: TGTGCCAGCAGCCAAGAAGGAAAGGGGGCGAAAGCTTTCTTT.

This chain links TRBV11-2 with TRBJ2-7; D may be TRBD2 (6 bases). V shed 5 bases and J shed 2 bases, with 19 bases lying between them. This CDR3 contains 16 residues. Germline-derived CDR1 and CDR2 are SGHAT and FQNNGV. The CDR3 nucleotides read TGTGCCAGCAGCCCAATCAATAGGAGGGGCCCCTACGAGCAGTACTTC. Residues: CASSPINRRGPYEQYF. Full variable domain (rest looked up from reference TRBV11-2 and TRBJ2-7): EAGVAQSPRYKIIEKRQSVAFWCNPISGHATLYWYQQILGQGPKLLIQFQNNGVVDDSQLPKDRFSAERLKGVDSTLKIQPAKLEDSAVYLCASSPINRRGPYEQYFGPGTRLTVT.

CDR3 sequence: CASSQDPGLGETQYF. The CDR3 DNA is TGCGCCAGCAGCCAAGATCCCGGACTAGGAGAGACCCAGTACTTC. The chain links TRBV4-3 to TRBJ2-5, with TRBD2 identical over 7 bases. Germline CDR1 reads LGHNA; CDR2 reads YSLEER. Trimming took 0 bases from V and 4 from J; bases not matched to a gene: 5. There are 15 residues in the CDR3.

This clone came up once. The rearrangement joins TRBV2 to TRBJ1-1; no reliable D call. The V and J ends lost 3 bases and 3 bases respectively, with 8 bases between them. Germline V gene data show CDR1 as SNHLY and CDR2 as FYNNEI. This CDR3 spans 13 amino acids. The CDR3 protein is CASSDGSYTEAFF. The CDR3 nucleotides read TGTGCCAGCAGTGACGGCAGCTACACTGAAGCTTTCTTT.

The rearrangement joins TRBV28 to TRBJ1-5; possible D gene TRBD1, 5 bases. This CDR3 contains 15 residues. In germline, CDR1 is MDHEN, CDR2 SYDVKM. V lost 6 bases and J lost 1, with 13 bases in between. Here the CDR3 DNA reads TGTGCCAGCAGAAATCAGGGTATAAGCAATCAGCCCCAGCATTTT. Protein product: CASRNQGISNQPQHF.

The chain combines TRBV4-2 with TRBJ2-7; 12 nucleotides agree with TRBD2. The V segment lost 3 bases and the J segment 2 bases; nucleotides outside the gene matches: 2. Germline CDR1 is LGHNA and CDR2 is YNFKEQ. The CDR3 totals 15 residues. Here the CDR3 reads CASSQTSGSPYEQYF. The CDR3 DNA is TGTGCCAGCAGCCAGACTAGCGGGAGCCCCTACGAGCAGTACTTC.

The J gene is TRBJ2-1, the V gene TRBV9; possibly TRBD1 or TRBD2 for D (5 bases each). Germline CDR1 and CDR2: SGDLS and YYNGEE. The CDR3 contains 14 residues. The V gene lost 7 bases and the J gene lost 2 bases, with 13 bases spanning the gap. As DNA, the CDR3 is TGTGCCAGCTTCTGGGGGTGCACCTACAATGAGCAGTTCTTC. This encodes CASFWGCTYNEQFF.

The rearrangement uses TRBV27 and TRBJ2-7; 7 nucleotides agree with TRBD1. The CDR3 has 15 amino acids. The V and J ends lost 6 bases and 2 bases, in that order; junction bases with no gene match: 10. Germline CDR1 and CDR2: MNHEY and SMNVEV (reference sequence). The CDR3 is CASRQNRGSTYEQYF. For the CDR3, the DNA is TGTGCCAGCAGGCAAAACAGGGGATCGACCTACGAGCAGTACTTC.

DNA of the CDR3: TGTGCCAGCTCCCACGGGACGGCTATTAACACCGGGGAGCTGTTTTTT. This codes for CASSHGTAINTGELFF. This rearrangement joins TRBV18 to TRBJ2-2, with D perhaps TRBD1 or TRBD2 (5 bases each). V dropped 6 bases and J dropped 2 bases, with 16 bases sitting between them. The CDR3 totals 16 residues. CDR1 is KGHSH, CDR2 LQKENI, per germline.

This clone was observed a few times. The V gene is TRBV7-9, the J gene TRBJ1-5, with D uncertain. Germline CDR1 is SEHNR and CDR2 is FQNEAQ (reference sequence). Trimming removed 4 bases at V and 0 bases at J, with 10 bases between. This CDR3 comprises 15 residues. This chain's CDR3 is CASSSTGNSNQPQHF. The CDR3 coding sequence is TGTGCCAGCAGCTCCACGGGGAATAGCAATCAGCCCCAGCATTTT.

The chain carries TRBV4-3 and TRBJ2-6; TRBD1 agrees at 8 bases. After removal of 3 bases from V and 4 bases from J, the junction contained 5 bases not matched to a gene. This CDR3 is built from 16 residues. Per the germline V gene, CDR1 is LGHNA and CDR2 is YSLEER. The CDR3 DNA follows: TGCGCCAGCAGCCAGGAGACAGGGGTCGGGGCCAACGTCCTGACTTTC. Residues: CASSQETGVGANVLTF.

The chain recombines TRBV25-1 with TRBJ2-2; the match to TRBD1 covers 10 bases. V was pared by 1 base and J by 5 bases, with 4 bases of the junction left unmatched. This CDR3 comprises 16 residues. Germline V gene data show CDR1 as MGHDK and CDR2 as SYGVNS. CDR3 residues: CASSEFGQGGTGELFF. For the CDR3, the DNA is TGTGCCAGCAGTGAATTCGGACAGGGGGGTACCGGGGAGCTGTTTTTT.

This clone came up a few times. The chain has TRBV9 and TRBJ2-7, with 9 bases that match TRBD1. The CDR3 loop spans 15 amino acids. V dropped 0 bases and J dropped 6; count of bases not matched to a gene: 7. CDR1 is SGDLS and CDR2 is YYNGEE in the germline V gene. The CDR3 DNA reads as TGTGCCAGCAGCGTAGAAGGGACAGGGAAGAGCGAGCAGTACTTC. Protein sequence: CASSVEGTGKSEQYF. Variable domain in full (rest from reference TRBV9 and TRBJ2-7): DSGVTQTPKHLITATGQRVTLRCSPRSGDLSVYWYQQSLDQGLQFLIQYYNGEERAKGNILERFSAQQFPDLHSELNLSSLELGDSALYFCASSVEGTGKSEQYFGPGTRLTVT.

This chain uses TRBV3-1 (or the pseudogene TRBV3-2) with TRBJ1-4; maybe TRBD1 (5 bases). CDR3 length: 18 residues. Trimming took 0 bases from V and 9 from J, leaving 23 bases between them. The germline V gene encodes CDR1 LGHDT and CDR2 YNNKEL (reference sequence). As DNA, the CDR3 is TGTGCCAGCAGCCAAGAAAGCGAGCTTGGAGGGGATAGTAAAAAACTGTTTTTT. This gives the protein CASSQESELGGDSKKLFF.

A remark on this clone: One junction end does not reproduce the germline sequence, and a read error may be involved. The chain employs TRBV12-3 or TRBV12-4 and TRBJ1-5; possibly TRBD1 for D (5 bases). CDR3 length equals 12 residues. The CDR3 region is CASSFEAGPGDF. Written as DNA, the CDR3 is TGTGCCAGCAGTTTCGAAGCAGGCCCGGGGGATTTT.

The rearrangement joins TRBV7-5 to TRBJ2-1; TRBD2 reflects the table's D call only, with no check against the DNA. TRBV7-5 is a pseudogene segment. There are 17 residues in the CDR3. CDR3 in amino acids: CAITGLAGEASYNEQFF. Here the CDR3 DNA reads TGTGCCATAACAGGGCTAGCGGGAGAAGCATCCTACAATGAGCAGTTCTTC.

Only one count was recorded for this clone. This rearrangement joins TRBV27 to TRBJ1-4; 9 positions agree with TRBD1. The J segment lost 7 bases and the V segment lost 0 bases, leaving 9 bases of the junction unmatched. Germline values: CDR1 MNHEY, CDR2 SMNVEV (reference sequence). The CDR3 is 17 residues long. In DNA form, the CDR3 reads TGTGCCAGCAGTTTATCGGGAGGGACAGGGCTTGGTGAAAAACTGTTTTTT. Its protein product is CASSLSGGTGLGEKLFF.

The chain employs TRBV5-1 and TRBJ1-4; D is unresolved. CDR1 and CDR2 from the germline V gene are SGHRS and YFSETQ. This CDR3 has 15 residues. Trimming left V 4 bases short and J 8 bases short, with 18 bases between. CDR3 in DNA: TGCGCCAGCAGCCCCCTGGACTCGTCGGGGGAAAAACTGTTTTTT. Encoded protein: CASSPLDSSGEKLFF.

V usage is TRBV10-3 and J usage is TRBJ1-1, with D hard to call. Germline loops: CDR1 ENHRY, CDR2 SYGVKD. The CDR3 has 15 amino acids. Deletions cut 0 bases from V and 5 bases from J, with 13 bases between. The CDR3 nucleotides are TGTGCCATCAGTGAGTCGCTGGGGTCGTGGACTGAAGCTTTCTTT. Its protein is CAISESLGSWTEAFF.

The chain couples TRBV6-5 to TRBJ1-2; TRBD1 matches 8 bases. V was clipped by 8 bases and J by 7 bases; unmatched bases: 6. The CDR3 is made up of 12 amino acids. The germline gives CDR1 MNHEY, CDR2 SVGAGI. The CDR3 DNA is TGTGCCAGCCGCCAGGGGGCGGGTGGCTACACCTTC. This gives the protein CASRQGAGGYTF.

This rearrangement joins TRBV5-4 to TRBJ2-7; tentative D call: TRBD2 (7 bases). Trimming pared 5 bases from V and 7 bases from J, leaving 13 bases between. Germline lookup yields CDR1 SGHNT and CDR2 YYREEE (reference sequence). This CDR3 spans 12 amino acids. The CDR3 protein is CASSSEGGEQYF. The CDR3 region has the DNA TGTGCCAGCAGTTCGGAGGGGGGGGAGCAGTACTTC.

The chain joins TRBV4-1 to TRBJ1-1; D not resolved. Germline V gene data show CDR1 as MGHRA and CDR2 as YSYEKL. The CDR3 extends over 14 amino acids. Deletions cut 0 bases from V and 0 bases from J, with 5 bases between. The CDR3 sequence: CASSQDPVNTEAFF. The CDR3 nucleotides are TGCGCCAGCAGCCAAGATCCGGTGAACACTGAAGCTTTCTTT.

This clone came up once. CDR3 region: CASSDTRGGADFTGYTF. The CDR3 bases are TGTGCCAGCAGTGACACCCGGGGGGGGGCGGATTTCACTGGCTACACCTTC. The chain couples TRBV25-1 to TRBJ1-2, with TRBD1 as a possible D gene (6 bases). Trimming left V 3 bases short and J 7 bases short, with 24 bases between. In germline, CDR1 is MGHDK, CDR2 SYGVNS. CDR3 length equals 17 residues.

J is TRBJ2-3 and V is TRBV13; D may be TRBD2 (6 bases). V was trimmed by 5 bases and J by 3 bases, leaving 12 bases between them. CDR1 is PRHDT, CDR2 FYEKMQ, per germline (reference sequence). The CDR3 is 14 residues long. CDR3 nucleotide sequence: TGTGCCAGCAGCCCGGGGGTAGGGACAGATACGCAGTATTTT. This translates into CASSPGVGTDTQYF.